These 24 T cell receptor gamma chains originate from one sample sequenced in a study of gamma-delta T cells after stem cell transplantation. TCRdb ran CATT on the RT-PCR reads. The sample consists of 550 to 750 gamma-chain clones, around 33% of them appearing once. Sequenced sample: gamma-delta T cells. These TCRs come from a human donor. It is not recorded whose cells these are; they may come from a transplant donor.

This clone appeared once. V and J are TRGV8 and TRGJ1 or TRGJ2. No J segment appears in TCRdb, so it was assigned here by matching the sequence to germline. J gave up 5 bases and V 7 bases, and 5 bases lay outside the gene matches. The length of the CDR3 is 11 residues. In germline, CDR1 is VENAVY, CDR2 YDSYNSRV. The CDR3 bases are TGTGCCACCTGTCAGGATTATAAGAAACTCTTT. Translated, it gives CATCQDYKKLF.

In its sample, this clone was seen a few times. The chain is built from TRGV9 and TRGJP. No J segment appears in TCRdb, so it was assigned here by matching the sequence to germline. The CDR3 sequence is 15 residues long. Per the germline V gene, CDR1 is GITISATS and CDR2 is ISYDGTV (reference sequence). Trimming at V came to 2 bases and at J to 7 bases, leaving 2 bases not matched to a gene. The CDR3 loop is CALWEDELGKKIKVF. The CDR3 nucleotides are TGTGCCTTGTGGGAGGATGAGTTGGGCAAAAAAATCAAGGTATTT.

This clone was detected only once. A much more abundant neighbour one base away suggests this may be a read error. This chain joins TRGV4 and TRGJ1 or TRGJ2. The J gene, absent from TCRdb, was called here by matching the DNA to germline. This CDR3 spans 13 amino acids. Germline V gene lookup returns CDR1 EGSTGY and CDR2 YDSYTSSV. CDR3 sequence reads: CATRDGQHYKKLF. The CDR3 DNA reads TGTGCCACCCGGGATGGGCAGCATTATAAGAAACTCTTT.

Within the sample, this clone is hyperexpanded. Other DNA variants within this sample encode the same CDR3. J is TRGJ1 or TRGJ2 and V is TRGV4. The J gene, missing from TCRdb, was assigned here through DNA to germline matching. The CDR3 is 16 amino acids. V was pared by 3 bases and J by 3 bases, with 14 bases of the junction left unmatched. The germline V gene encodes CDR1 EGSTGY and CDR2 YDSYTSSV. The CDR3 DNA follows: TGTGCCACCTGGGATAAAGGGATTCGGAGTTATTATAAGAAACTCTTT. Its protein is CATWDKGIRSYYKKLF.

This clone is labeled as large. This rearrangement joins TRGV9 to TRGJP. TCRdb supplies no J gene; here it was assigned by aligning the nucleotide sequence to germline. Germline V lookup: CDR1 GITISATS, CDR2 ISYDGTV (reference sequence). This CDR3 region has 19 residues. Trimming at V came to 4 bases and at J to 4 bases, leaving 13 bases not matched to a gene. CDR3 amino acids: CALWDPPAAQELGKKIKVF. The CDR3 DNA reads TGTGCCTTGTGGGACCCCCCCGCGGCCCAAGAGTTGGGCAAAAAAATCAAGGTATTT.

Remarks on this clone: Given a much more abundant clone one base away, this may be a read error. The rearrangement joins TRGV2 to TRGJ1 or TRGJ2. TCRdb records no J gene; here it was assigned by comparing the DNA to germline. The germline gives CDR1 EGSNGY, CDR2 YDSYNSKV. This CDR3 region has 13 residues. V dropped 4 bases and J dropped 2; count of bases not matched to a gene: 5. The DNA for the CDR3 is TGTGCCACCTGGGAGCGCCATTATTATAAGAAACTCTTT. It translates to CATWERHYYKKLF.

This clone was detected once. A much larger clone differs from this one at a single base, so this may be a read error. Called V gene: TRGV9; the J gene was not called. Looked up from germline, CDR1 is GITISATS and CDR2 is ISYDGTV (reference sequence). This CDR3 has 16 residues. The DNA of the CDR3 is TGTGCCTTGTGGGAGGTACACGAGTTGGGCAAAAAAATCGAGGTATTT. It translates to CALWEVHELGKKIEVF.

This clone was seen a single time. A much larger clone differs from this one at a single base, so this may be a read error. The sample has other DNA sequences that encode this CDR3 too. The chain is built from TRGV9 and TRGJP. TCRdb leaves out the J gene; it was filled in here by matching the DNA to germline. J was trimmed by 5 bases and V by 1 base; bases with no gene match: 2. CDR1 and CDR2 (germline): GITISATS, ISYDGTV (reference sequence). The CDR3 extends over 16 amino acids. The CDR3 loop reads CALWEVEELGKKIKVF. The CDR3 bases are TGTGCCTTGTGGGAGGTCGAAGAGTTGGGCAAAAAAATCAAGGTATTT.

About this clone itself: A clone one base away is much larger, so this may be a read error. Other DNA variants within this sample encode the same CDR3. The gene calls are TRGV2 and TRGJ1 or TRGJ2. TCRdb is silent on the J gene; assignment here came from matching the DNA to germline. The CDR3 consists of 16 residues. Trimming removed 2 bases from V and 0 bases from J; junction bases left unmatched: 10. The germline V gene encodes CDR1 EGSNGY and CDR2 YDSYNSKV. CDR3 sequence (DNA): TGTGCCACCTGGGACGCCAAGGAGAGGAATTATTATAAGAAACTCTTT. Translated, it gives CATWDAKERNYYKKLF.

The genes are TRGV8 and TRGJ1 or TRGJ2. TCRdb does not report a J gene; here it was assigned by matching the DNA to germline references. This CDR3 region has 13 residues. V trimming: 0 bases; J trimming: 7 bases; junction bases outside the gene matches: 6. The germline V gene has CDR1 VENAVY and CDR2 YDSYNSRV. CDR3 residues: CATWDRRDYKKLF. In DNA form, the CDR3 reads TGTGCCACCTGGGATAGGCGGGACTATAAGAAACTCTTT.

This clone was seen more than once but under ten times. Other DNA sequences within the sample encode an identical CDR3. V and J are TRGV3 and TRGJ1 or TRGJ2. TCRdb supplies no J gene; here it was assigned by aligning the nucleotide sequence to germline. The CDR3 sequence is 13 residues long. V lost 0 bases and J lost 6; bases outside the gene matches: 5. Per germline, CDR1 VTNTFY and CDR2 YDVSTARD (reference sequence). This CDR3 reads CATWDRRCYKKLF. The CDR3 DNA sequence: TGTGCCACCTGGGACAGGCGGTGTTATAAGAAACTCTTT.

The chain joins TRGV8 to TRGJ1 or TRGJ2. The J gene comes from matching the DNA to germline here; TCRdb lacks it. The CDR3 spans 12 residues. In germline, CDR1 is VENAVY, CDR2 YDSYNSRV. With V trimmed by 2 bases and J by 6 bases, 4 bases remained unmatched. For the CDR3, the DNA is TGTGCCACCTGGGATAAGGGTTATAAGAAACTCTTT. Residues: CATWDKGYKKLF.

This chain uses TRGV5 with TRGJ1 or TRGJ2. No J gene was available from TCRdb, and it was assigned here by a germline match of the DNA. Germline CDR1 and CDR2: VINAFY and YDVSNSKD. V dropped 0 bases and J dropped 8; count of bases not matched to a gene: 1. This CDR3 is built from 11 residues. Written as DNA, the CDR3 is TGTGCCACCTGGGACAGGAATAAGAAACTCTTT. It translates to CATWDRNKKLF.

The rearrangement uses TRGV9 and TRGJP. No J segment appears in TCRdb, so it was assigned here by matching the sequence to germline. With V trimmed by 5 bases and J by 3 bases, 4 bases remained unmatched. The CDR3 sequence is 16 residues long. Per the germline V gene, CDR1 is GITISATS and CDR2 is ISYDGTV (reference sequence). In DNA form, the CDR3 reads TGTGCCTTGTGGGTCAAGCAAGAGTTGGGCAAAAAAATCAAGGTATTT. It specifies CALWVKQELGKKIKVF.

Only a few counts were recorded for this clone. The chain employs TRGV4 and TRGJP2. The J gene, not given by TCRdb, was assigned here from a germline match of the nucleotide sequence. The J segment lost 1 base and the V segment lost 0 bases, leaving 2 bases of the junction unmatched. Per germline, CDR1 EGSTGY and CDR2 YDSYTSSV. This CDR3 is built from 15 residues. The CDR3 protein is CATWDGLSSDWIKTF. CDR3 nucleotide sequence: TGTGCCACCTGGGATGGGCTTAGTAGTGATTGGATCAAGACGTTT.

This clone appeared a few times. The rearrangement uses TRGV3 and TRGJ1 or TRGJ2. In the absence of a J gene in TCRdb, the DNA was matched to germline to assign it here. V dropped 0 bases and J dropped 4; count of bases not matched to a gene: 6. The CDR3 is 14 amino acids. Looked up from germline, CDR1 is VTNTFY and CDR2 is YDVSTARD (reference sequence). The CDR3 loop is CATWDRLRYYKKLF. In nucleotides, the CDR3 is TGTGCCACCTGGGACAGGCTCAGGTATTATAAGAAACTCTTT.

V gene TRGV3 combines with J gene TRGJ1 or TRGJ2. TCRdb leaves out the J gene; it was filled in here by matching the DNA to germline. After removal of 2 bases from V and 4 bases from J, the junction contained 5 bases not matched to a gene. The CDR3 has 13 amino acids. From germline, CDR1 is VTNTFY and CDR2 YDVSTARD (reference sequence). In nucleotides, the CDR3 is TGTGCCACCTGGGACATCTCCTATTATAAGAAACTCTTT. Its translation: CATWDISYYKKLF.

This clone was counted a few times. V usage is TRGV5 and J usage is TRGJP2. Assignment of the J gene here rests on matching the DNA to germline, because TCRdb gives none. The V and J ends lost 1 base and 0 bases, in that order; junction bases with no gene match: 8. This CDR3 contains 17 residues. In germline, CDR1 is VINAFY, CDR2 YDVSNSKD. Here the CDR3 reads CATWDRHTYSSDWIKTF. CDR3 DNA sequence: TGTGCCACCTGGGACAGACACACCTATAGTAGTGATTGGATCAAGACGTTT.

The CDR3 DNA reads as TGTGCCACCTGGGACAGCCCGAATTATTATAAGAAACTCTTT. Translated, it gives CATWDSPNYYKKLF. The rearrangement links TRGV5 to TRGJ1 or TRGJ2. In the absence of a J gene in TCRdb, the DNA was matched to germline to assign it here. The trim removed 1 base at V and 0 bases at J, leaving 3 bases unmatched. The CDR3 contains 14 residues. Germline V gives CDR1 VINAFY, CDR2 YDVSNSKD.

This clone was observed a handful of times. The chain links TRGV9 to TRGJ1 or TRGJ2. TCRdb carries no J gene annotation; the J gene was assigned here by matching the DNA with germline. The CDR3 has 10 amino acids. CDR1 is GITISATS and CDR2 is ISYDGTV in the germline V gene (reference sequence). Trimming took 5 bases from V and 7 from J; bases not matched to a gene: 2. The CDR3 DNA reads TGTGCCTTGTGGGGATATAAGAAACTCTTT. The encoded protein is CALWGYKKLF.

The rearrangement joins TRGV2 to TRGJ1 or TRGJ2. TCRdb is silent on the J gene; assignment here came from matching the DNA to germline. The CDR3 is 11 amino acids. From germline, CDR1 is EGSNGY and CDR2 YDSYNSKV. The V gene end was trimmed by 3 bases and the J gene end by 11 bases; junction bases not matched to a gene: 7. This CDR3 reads CATWDREEKLF. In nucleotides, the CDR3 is TGTGCCACCTGGGACCGAGAGGAGAAACTCTTT.

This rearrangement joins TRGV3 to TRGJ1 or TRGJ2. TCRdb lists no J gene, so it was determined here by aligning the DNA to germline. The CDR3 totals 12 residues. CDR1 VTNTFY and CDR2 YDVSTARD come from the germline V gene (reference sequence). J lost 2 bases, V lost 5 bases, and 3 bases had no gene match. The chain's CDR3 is CATWGHYYKKLF. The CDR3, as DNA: TGTGCCACCTGGGGACATTATTATAAGAAACTCTTT.

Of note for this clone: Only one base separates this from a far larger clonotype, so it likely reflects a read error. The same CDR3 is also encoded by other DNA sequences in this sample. CDR3 coding DNA: TGTGCCTTGTGGGAGCAACAGGAGTTGGGCAAAAAAATCAAGGTATTT. It is translated as CALWEQQELGKKIKVF. The chain is built from TRGV9 and TRGJP. Assignment of the J gene here rests on matching the DNA to germline, because TCRdb gives none. V shed 3 bases, J shed 7 bases, and the junction held 6 bases outside the gene matches. Germline V gene sequence: CDR1 GITISATS, CDR2 ISYDGTV (reference sequence). The CDR3 runs 16 residues.

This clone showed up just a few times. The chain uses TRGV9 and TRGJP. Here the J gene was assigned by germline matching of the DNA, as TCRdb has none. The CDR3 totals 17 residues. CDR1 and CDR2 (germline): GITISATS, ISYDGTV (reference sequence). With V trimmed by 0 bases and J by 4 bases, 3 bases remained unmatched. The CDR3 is CALWEVHQELGKKIKVF. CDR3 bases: TGTGCCTTGTGGGAGGTGCACCAAGAGTTGGGCAAAAAAATCAAGGTATTT.